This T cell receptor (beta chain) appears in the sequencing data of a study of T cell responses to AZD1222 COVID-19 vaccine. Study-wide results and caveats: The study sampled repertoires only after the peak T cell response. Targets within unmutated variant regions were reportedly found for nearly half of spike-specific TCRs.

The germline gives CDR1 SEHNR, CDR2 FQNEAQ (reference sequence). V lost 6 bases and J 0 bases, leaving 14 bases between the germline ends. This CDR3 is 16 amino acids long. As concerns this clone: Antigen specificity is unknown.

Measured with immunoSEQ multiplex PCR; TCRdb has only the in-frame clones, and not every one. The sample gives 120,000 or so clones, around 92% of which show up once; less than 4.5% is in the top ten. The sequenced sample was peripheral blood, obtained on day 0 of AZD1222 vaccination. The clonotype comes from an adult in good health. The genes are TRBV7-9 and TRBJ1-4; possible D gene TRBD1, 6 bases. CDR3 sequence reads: CASSLTGDPTNEKLFF. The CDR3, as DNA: TGTGCCAGCAGTTTGACAGGTGACCCAACTAATGAAAAACTGTTTTTT.